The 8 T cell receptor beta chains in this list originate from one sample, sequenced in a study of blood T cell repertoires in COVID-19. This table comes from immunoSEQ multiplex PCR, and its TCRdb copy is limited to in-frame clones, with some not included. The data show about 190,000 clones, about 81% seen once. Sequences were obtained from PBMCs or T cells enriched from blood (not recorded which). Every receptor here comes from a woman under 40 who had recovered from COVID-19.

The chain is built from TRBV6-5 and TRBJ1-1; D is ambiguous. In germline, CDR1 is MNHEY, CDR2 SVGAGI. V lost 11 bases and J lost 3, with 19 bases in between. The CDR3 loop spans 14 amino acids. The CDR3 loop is CAGSPRVMDTEAFF. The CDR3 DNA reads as TGTGCCGGATCCCCGAGGGTGATGGACACTGAAGCTTTCTTT.

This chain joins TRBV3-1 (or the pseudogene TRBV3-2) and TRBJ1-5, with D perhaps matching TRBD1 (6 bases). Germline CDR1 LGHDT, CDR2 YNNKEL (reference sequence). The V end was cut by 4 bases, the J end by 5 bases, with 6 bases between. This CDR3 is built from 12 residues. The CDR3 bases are TGTGCCAGCAGCCCAGGGGATCAGCCCCAGCATTTT. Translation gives CASSPGDQPQHF.

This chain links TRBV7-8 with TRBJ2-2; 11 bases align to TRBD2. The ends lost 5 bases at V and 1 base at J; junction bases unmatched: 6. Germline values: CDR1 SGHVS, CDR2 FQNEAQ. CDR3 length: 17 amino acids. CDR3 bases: TGTGCCAGCAGCCTATCGACTAGCGGGATGAACACCGGGGAGCTGTTTTTT. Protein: CASSLSTSGMNTGELFF.

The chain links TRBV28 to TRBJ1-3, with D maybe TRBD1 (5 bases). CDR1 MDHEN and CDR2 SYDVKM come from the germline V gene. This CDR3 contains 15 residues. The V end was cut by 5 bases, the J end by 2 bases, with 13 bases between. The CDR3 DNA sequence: TGTGCCAGCAGTCCTACCCAGGGAACTGGAAACACCATATATTTT. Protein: CASSPTQGTGNTIYF.

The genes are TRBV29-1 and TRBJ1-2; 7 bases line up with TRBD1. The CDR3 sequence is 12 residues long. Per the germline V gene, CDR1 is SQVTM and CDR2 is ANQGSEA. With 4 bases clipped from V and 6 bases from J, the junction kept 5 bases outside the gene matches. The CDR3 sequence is CSVGGGGDGYTF. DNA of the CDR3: TGCAGCGTTGGAGGGGGCGGCGATGGCTACACCTTC.

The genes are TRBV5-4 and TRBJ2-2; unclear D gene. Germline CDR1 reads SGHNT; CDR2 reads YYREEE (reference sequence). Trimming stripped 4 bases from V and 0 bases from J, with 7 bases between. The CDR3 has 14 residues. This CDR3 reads CASSLGSNTGELFF. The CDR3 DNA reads TGTGCCAGCAGCCTCGGTTCGAACACCGGGGAGCTGTTTTTT.

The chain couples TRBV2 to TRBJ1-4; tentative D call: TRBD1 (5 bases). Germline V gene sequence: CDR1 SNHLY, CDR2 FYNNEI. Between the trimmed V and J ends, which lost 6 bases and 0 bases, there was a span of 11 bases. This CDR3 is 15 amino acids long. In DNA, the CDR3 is TGTGCCAGCAGACGGGGGGGTTCAACTAATGAAAAACTGTTTTTT. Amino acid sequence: CASRRGGSTNEKLFF.

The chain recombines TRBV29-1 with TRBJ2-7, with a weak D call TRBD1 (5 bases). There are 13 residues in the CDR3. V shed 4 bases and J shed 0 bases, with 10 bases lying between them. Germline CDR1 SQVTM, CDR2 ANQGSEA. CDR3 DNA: TGCAGCGTTGCTGACAGTTACTCCTACGAGCAGTACTTC. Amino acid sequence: CSVADSYSYEQYF.